The rows below give T cell receptor beta chains drawn from one sample of a study of blood T cell repertoires in COVID-19. Method: immunoSEQ multiplex PCR; TCRdb's copy keeps in-frame clones and lacks some. The table has about 210,000 clones, around 91% seen once; the top ten hold 4% to 5.5%. Sequenced material: peripheral blood. The receptors come from a woman between 40 and 50 years old with acute or convalescent COVID-19. Each CDR3 is given with its conserved first and last residue. D genes are given only for firm matches. Only part of the rows carry a size: once, few, many, or a class if the clone is expanded.

d_gene,abundance,v_gene,j_gene,CDR3nt,CDR3aa
TRBD1,.,TRBV5-8,TRBJ1-2,TGTGCCAGCAGCCCGGGACAGGGCGGCTATGGCTACACCTTC,CASSPGQGGYGYTF
.,.,TRBV19,TRBJ1-6,TGTGCCAGTAGTATAGTGGGCAGTAGAAATTCACCCCTCCACTTT,CASSIVGSRNSPLHF
TRBD1,.,TRBV7-8,TRBJ1-3,TGTGCCAGCAGCTTAGCCCCCAGGGGGTCTGGAAACACCATATATTTT,CASSLAPRGSGNTIYF
.,.,TRBV12-5,TRBJ1-2,TGTGCTAGTGGTTTGGTACTCGCTGGAGGGGCACCCCCCTATGGCTACACCTTC,CASGLVLAGGAPPYGYTF
TRBD1,.,TRBV10-3,TRBJ2-1,TGTGCCATCAGGACCGGGACAGGGAGCTACAATGAGCAGTTCTTC,CAIRTGTGSYNEQFF
TRBD1,.,TRBV30,TRBJ1-1,TGTGCCGGTATGACAGGGGCTAACACTGAAGCTTTCTTT,CAGMTGANTEAFF
TRBD2,.,TRBV24-1,TRBJ2-1,TGTGCCACCAGTGACCAACCACAAATAAGCGGGGGGAGCTACAATGAGCAGTTCTTC,CATSDQPQISGGSYNEQFF
.,.,TRBV11-2,TRBJ1-1,TGTGCCAGCAGCCGATCTCAGACAGTCAACACTGAAGCTTTCTTT,CASSRSQTVNTEAFF
TRBD1,.,TRBV19,TRBJ1-2,TGTGCCAGTAGTATAACGACAGGGGGCGCGAGTGGCTACACCTTC,CASSITTGGASGYTF
.,.,TRBV6-5,TRBJ2-3,TGTGCCAGCAGCGGGCGGGGGCCAGATACGCAGTATTTT,CASSGRGPDTQYF
TRBD1,.,TRBV5-1,TRBJ1-4,TGCGCCAGCAGCTTGTCAGCCGGCGCAGGGGGCCGGGAAAAACTGTTTTTT,CASSLSAGAGGREKLFF
.,.,TRBV4-1,TRBJ1-2,TGCGCCAGCAGCCAAGGGAGGCCAGCCTATGGCTACACCTTC,CASSQGRPAYGYTF
TRBD1,.,TRBV11-3,TRBJ2-3,TGTGCCAGCAGCTTAGGGGACAGGACAACAGATACGCAGTATTTT,CASSLGDRTTDTQYF
.,once,TRBV24-1,TRBJ1-2,TGTGCCACCAGTGATTCAGTGTATGGCTACACCTTC,CATSDSVYGYTF
.,.,TRBV12-3/TRBV12-4,TRBJ1-2,TGTGCCAGCAGTTTGGGGGGTAACGATGGCTACACCTTC,CASSLGGNDGYTF
.,.,TRBV6-6,TRBJ1-2,TGTGCCAGCAGTACAACAGCTTCTAACTATGGCTACACCTTC,CASSTTASNYGYTF
.,.,TRBV6-1,TRBJ1-3,TGTGCCAGCAGTGAAGTGGTAGGCTTTAGCCATGGAAACACCATATATTTT,CASSEVVGFSHGNTIYF
TRBD2,once,TRBV27,TRBJ2-1,TGTGCCAGCAGTGTGATAGCGGGGGCCTACAATGAGCAGTTCTTC,CASSVIAGAYNEQFF
TRBD1,.,TRBV7-9,TRBJ1-1,TGTGCCAGCAGCTCTACGGGACAGCCGAACACTGAAGCTTTCTTT,CASSSTGQPNTEAFF
TRBD1,.,TRBV30,TRBJ2-5,TGTGCCTGGAGTTTGAGGGGGCGCGAGACCCAGTACTTC,CAWSLRGRETQYF
.,.,TRBV7-8,TRBJ1-2,TGTGCCAGCAGCGCGCGGCAGCAGAACTATGGCTACACCTTC,CASSARQQNYGYTF
TRBD1,.,TRBV27,TRBJ1-5,TGTGCCAGCAGTTCCTGGACAGGGCAGGATCAGCCCCAGCATTTT,CASSSWTGQDQPQHF